The clone carrying this TCR beta chain was recorded a few times. TCR beta VDJ and CDR3 profiling used genomic DNA as template. TCRdb re-called the reads with MiXCR, one entry per CDR3 protein. The sample consists of about 98,000 distinct CDR3 sequences, about 66% of them appearing once. All patients picked for sequencing had shown, by flow cytometry, an expansion of CD8+CD57+ cells. These data come from a study of CD8+CD57+ T cells in acquired aplastic anemia. The CDR3 extends over 11 amino acids. CDR1 is DFQATT, CDR2 SNEGSKA, per germline (reference sequence). The V end was cut by 3 bases, the J end by 5 bases, with 7 bases between.

Input material: sorted CD4+, CD8+, or CD8+CD57+ T cells (not recorded which) from PBMCs. This clonotype was obtained from a human donor with aplastic anemia. The chain combines TRBV20-1 with TRBJ2-5, with D hard to call. Here the CDR3 reads CSARLLETQYF. The CDR3 DNA is TGCAGTGCTAGGTTGCTCGAGACCCAGTACTTC.